These 9 T cell receptor beta chains came from one sample sequenced in a study of response to subunit inactivated influenza vaccine. TCRdb re-analysed the RT-PCR reads in MiXCR, keeping a single row per CDR3 protein. The sample includes about 310,000 distinct CDR3 sequences, about a fifth of them seen just once. Sequenced material: PBMCs from blood, taken about 20 months after vaccination. The origin of the receptors is a man aged 50 to 69 who received an inactivated influenza vaccine.

The chain is built from TRBV5-5 and TRBJ1-5, with a possible D match to TRBD1 (5 bases). Per the germline V gene, CDR1 is SGHKS and CDR2 is YYEKEE (reference sequence). V lost 0 bases to trimming and J lost 2 bases, with 12 bases between them. CDR3 size: 16 residues. CDR3 amino acids: CASSLGAPTGNQPQHF. The CDR3 DNA follows: TGTGCCAGCAGCTTGGGGGCCCCGACAGGCAATCAGCCCCAGCATTTT.

This chain joins TRBV6-2 or TRBV6-3 and TRBJ2-3; 7 bases map to TRBD2. Germline CDR1 is MNHEY and CDR2 is SVGEGT. Trimming at V came to 0 bases and at J to 5 bases, leaving 14 bases not matched to a gene. The CDR3 sequence is 18 residues long. This chain's CDR3 is CASSYSRRSGKRGDTQYF. CDR3 DNA sequence: TGTGCCAGCAGTTACTCTAGACGCAGCGGGAAACGAGGAGATACGCAGTATTTT.

This clonotype has more than one count but fewer than ten. This chain joins TRBV19 and TRBJ2-5; D gene ambiguous. V lost 1 base and J lost 5, with 11 bases in between. The CDR3 contains 14 residues. CDR1 LNHDA and CDR2 SQIVND come from the germline V gene (reference sequence). The CDR3, as DNA: TGTGCCAGTAGTATAGTGGGCCAGCTGGAGACCCAGTACTTC. It specifies CASSIVGQLETQYF. Combining the CDR3 with reference TRBV19 and TRBJ2-5 gives the whole variable domain DGGITQSPKYLFRKEGQNVTLSCEQNLNHDAMYWYRQDPGQGLRLIYYSQIVNDFQKGDIAEGYSVSREKKESFPLTVTSAQKNPTAFYLCASSIVGQLETQYFGPGTRLLVL.

V gene TRBV3-1 combines with J gene TRBJ1-2; TRBD1 matches at 8 bases. V trimming: 4 bases; J trimming: 4 bases; junction bases outside the gene matches: 5. The CDR3 length is 14 residues. Germline V gene data show CDR1 as LGHDT and CDR2 as YNNKEL (reference sequence). The CDR3 protein is CASSPGTGGYGYTF. The CDR3 DNA sequence: TGTGCCAGCAGCCCGGGGACAGGCGGCTATGGCTACACCTTC.

This clonotype was observed a few times. The chain has TRBV29-1 and TRBJ2-2; D not resolved. The germline gives CDR1 SQVTM, CDR2 ANQGSEA. V was trimmed by 7 bases and J by 0 bases, leaving 15 bases between them. The CDR3 spans 15 residues. The CDR3 region is CSAQASAANTGELFF. For the CDR3, the DNA is TGCAGCGCCCAGGCGAGCGCGGCGAACACCGGGGAGCTGTTTTTT.

In its sample, this clonotype was seen a few times. The CDR3 coding sequence is TGTGCCAGCAGCTCAGGAGGTTACAAATCCTACGAGCAGTACTTC. Its translation is CASSSGGYKSYEQYF. V is TRBV3-1 and J is TRBJ2-7; D possibly corresponds to TRBD2 (5 bases). V lost 5 bases to trimming and J lost 1 base, with 15 bases between them. The length of the CDR3 is 15 residues. Per germline, CDR1 LGHDT and CDR2 YNNKEL (reference sequence).

The chain has TRBV6-2 or TRBV6-3 and TRBJ2-1; 9 nucleotides match TRBD2. Germline V gene sequence: CDR1 MNHEY, CDR2 SVGEGT. The CDR3 contains 14 residues. The junction had 0 bases not matched to a gene; V was cut back by 4 bases and J by 2 bases. The CDR3 loop reads CASSSSGAYNEQFF. The CDR3, as DNA: TGTGCCAGCAGTTCTAGCGGGGCCTACAATGAGCAGTTCTTC.

To note about this clonotype: In this CDR3 the conserved last residue, phenylalanine or tryptophan, is missing, so a read error is likely. The limits of the CDR3 on the DNA are not certain, so only TCRdb's listed CDR3 is given. The chain employs TRBV24-1 and TRBJ2-7; TRBD1 is taken as the D call from the table, unchecked against the DNA. CDR1 is KGHDR, CDR2 SFDVKD, per germline. 13 amino acids form the CDR3, both terminal residues included. This chain's CDR3 is CATSEPGTGLSYY.

This clonotype has just a few counts. This sequence joins TRBV2 and TRBJ1-2; D perhaps matches TRBD1 (5 bases). Trimming removed 3 bases from V and 4 bases from J, with 18 bases in between. CDR1 is SNHLY, CDR2 FYNNEI, per germline. CDR3 length equals 16 residues. DNA for the CDR3: TGTGCCAGCAGTGATCCAATCAGGGTCAGTCTCTATGGCTACACCTTC. Translating gives CASSDPIRVSLYGYTF.